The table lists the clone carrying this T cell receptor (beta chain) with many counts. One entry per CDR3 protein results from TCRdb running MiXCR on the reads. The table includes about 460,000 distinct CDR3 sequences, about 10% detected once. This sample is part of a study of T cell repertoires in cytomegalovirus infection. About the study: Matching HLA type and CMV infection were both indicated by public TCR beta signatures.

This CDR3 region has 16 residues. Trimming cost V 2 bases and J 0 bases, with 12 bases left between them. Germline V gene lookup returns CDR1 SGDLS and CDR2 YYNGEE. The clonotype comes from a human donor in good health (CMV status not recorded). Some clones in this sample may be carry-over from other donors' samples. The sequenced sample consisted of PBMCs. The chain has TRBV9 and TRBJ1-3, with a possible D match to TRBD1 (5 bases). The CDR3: CASSVRAGFSGNTIYF. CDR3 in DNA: TGTGCCAGCAGCGTTCGTGCAGGGTTCTCTGGAAACACCATATATTTT.